This T cell receptor beta chain was identified during a study of radiation and T cells in renal cell carcinoma. As for time point: blood 4 weeks post-SBRT, at nephrectomy. Described treatment: 15 Gy SBRT to primary tumor, nephrectomy 4 weeks later. Blood was sampled at baseline, 2 weeks and 4 weeks after SBRT. The CDR3 consists of 17 residues. V was shortened by 6 bases and J by 2 bases, with 23 bases between the two germline ends. Germline assignment: CDR1 SNHLY and CDR2 FYNNEI. The table came from immunoSEQ multiplex PCR; TCRdb's copy has only in-frame clones and leaves some out. The repertoire holds around 81,000 clones, with roughly 80% as singletons.

This TCR was recovered from a man aged 50 to 59 with renal cell carcinoma. Here the sequenced sample was blood, taken from a patient whose treatment included radiotherapy and nephrectomy. V and J are TRBV2 and TRBJ2-7; D might be TRBD1 (7 bases). This CDR3 is CASRTGGQSWGAYEQYF. DNA of the CDR3: TGTGCCAGCAGGACCGGGGGACAGTCGTGGGGAGCCTACGAGCAGTACTTC.